This passage covers 15 T cell receptor beta chains from one sample sequenced in a study of CD8 T cells in Susac syndrome. RNA was extracted with the RNeasy kit, and a quantity of roughly 0.5 to 1 ug was reverse transcribed using random hexamers. MiXCR, applied by TCRdb to the immunoSEQ multiplex PCR reads, yields one record per CDR3 protein. This sample yields 150,000 to 200,000 distinct CDR3 sequences, of which 94% are seen a single time; 0.12% belongs to the top ten. Material for sequencing was CD4+ T cells from PBMCs. These receptors all stem from a human donor with Susac syndrome.

The sample holds one count of this clonotype. The J gene is TRBJ2-3, the V gene TRBV20-1, with 12 nucleotides matching TRBD2. The CDR3 is 18 residues long. With 3 bases clipped from V and 1 base from J, the junction kept 11 bases outside the gene matches. Looked up from germline, CDR1 is DFQATT and CDR2 is SNEGSKA (reference sequence). The chain's CDR3 is CSASPSSGGASGTDTQYF. CDR3 coding DNA: TGCAGTGCTAGTCCTTCTAGCGGGGGGGCCTCGGGCACAGATACGCAGTATTTT.

The CDR3 nucleotides read TGTGCCAGCAGTTTAGGTTTTAGCACAGATACGCAGTATTTT. It codes for CASSLGFSTDTQYF. The chain couples TRBV12-3 or TRBV12-4 to TRBJ2-3; no reliable D call. Trimming left V 1 base short and J 0 bases short, with 5 bases between. CDR3 size: 14 residues.

The chain carries TRBV2 and TRBJ2-5; either TRBD1 or TRBD2 may fit D (5 bases each). V shed 0 bases and J shed 1 base, with 12 bases lying between them. CDR3 length equals 16 residues. Germline V gene sequence: CDR1 SNHLY, CDR2 FYNNEI. The DNA for the CDR3 is TGTGCCAGCAGTGAAGCGCTTACGGGGACCCAAGAGACCCAGTACTTC. Translation gives CASSEALTGTQETQYF.

This chain connects TRBV24-1 to TRBJ2-2, with D possibly being TRBD2 (5 bases). V shed 3 bases and J shed 2 bases, with 15 bases lying between them. Germline assignment: CDR1 KGHDR and CDR2 SFDVKD. The CDR3 contains 17 residues. CDR3 nucleotide sequence: TGTGCCACCAGTGATCCCTCGAAGGCGGGTAACACCGGGGAGCTGTTTTTT. It encodes CATSDPSKAGNTGELFF.

The V call is TRBV6-5, the J call TRBJ1-1; TRBD1 aligns across 10 bases. Trimming took 0 bases from V and 3 from J; bases not matched to a gene: 4. The CDR3 is made up of 16 amino acids. CDR1 MNHEY and CDR2 SVGAGI come from the germline V gene. As DNA, the CDR3 is TGTGCCAGCAGTTACTCGACAGGGGGCATGGACACTGAAGCTTTCTTT. Translating it yields CASSYSTGGMDTEAFF.

The chain recombines TRBV30 with TRBJ1-2; D gene uncertain. This CDR3 contains 15 residues. V was shortened by 0 bases and J by 8 bases, with 19 bases between the two germline ends. Germline values: CDR1 GTSNPN, CDR2 SVGIG (reference sequence). CDR3 in DNA: TGTGCCTGGAGTGTACTAGGGCGGAGGACGGAAGGCTACACCTTC. Translated: CAWSVLGRRTEGYTF.

V is TRBV7-8 and J is TRBJ1-6; D ambiguous. V was trimmed by 3 bases and J by 10 bases, leaving 16 bases between them. CDR3 size: 15 residues. Germline V lookup: CDR1 SGHVS, CDR2 FQNEAQ. The CDR3 DNA is TGTGCCAGCAGCTTGGTATCGAGGGCAGAATCACCCCTCCACTTT. It encodes CASSLVSRAESPLHF.

V usage is TRBV5-1 and J usage is TRBJ1-5; D may be TRBD1 (5 bases). Between the trimmed V and J ends, which lost 4 bases and 3 bases, there was a span of 11 bases. Germline assignment: CDR1 SGHRS and CDR2 YFSETQ. The CDR3 contains 14 residues. The CDR3 nucleotides are TGCGCCAGCAGCCCAGGGCCGCCCAATCAGCCCCAGCATTTT. This sequence encodes CASSPGPPNQPQHF.

This clonotype was detected a few times. In DNA form, the CDR3 reads TGTGCCAGCAGCTTAAGGGACAGGGTCCCTGAAGCTTTCTTT. Translation: CASSLRDRVPEAFF. The genes are TRBV5-4 and TRBJ1-1, with 9 positions matching TRBD1. With 2 bases clipped from V and 6 bases from J, the junction kept 5 bases outside the gene matches. CDR1 SGHNT and CDR2 YYREEE come from the germline V gene (reference sequence). This CDR3 is 14 amino acids long.

This rearrangement joins TRBV28 to TRBJ1-1; possible D gene TRBD1, 5 bases. V was shortened by 4 bases and J by 11 bases, with 17 bases between the two germline ends. Germline V lookup: CDR1 MDHEN, CDR2 SYDVKM. The CDR3 runs 13 residues. CDR3 sequence (DNA): TGTGCCAGCAGTTCCGGACACGGCCTAGAGGCTTTCTTT. This sequence encodes CASSSGHGLEAFF.

The chain joins TRBV3-1 to TRBJ1-5; 8 bases agree with TRBD1. J lost 1 base, V lost 5 bases, and 4 bases had no gene match. The CDR3 contains 15 residues. In germline, CDR1 is LGHDT, CDR2 YNNKEL (reference sequence). The CDR3 is CASSLQGASNQPQHF. The CDR3 DNA reads as TGTGCCAGCAGCTTGCAGGGGGCCAGCAATCAGCCCCAGCATTTT.

The chain carries TRBV20-1 and TRBJ2-5; D is undetermined. This CDR3 has 14 amino acids. Germline CDR1 reads DFQATT; CDR2 reads SNEGSKA (reference sequence). Deletions cut 0 bases from V and 1 base from J, with 9 bases between. This chain's CDR3 is CSARDLVLQETQYF. In DNA, the CDR3 is TGCAGTGCTAGAGATCTAGTACTCCAAGAGACCCAGTACTTC.

The J gene is TRBJ2-2, the V gene TRBV4-2; D might be TRBD2 (6 bases). Germline loops: CDR1 LGHNA, CDR2 YNFKEQ. V was cut by 1 base and J by 4 bases, with 13 bases left in between. This CDR3 spans 16 amino acids. As DNA, the CDR3 is TGTGCCAGCAGCCAAGTTGGCGGGGTGGGCACCGGGGAGCTGTTTTTT. Its translation: CASSQVGGVGTGELFF.

The CDR3 region has the DNA TGCGCCAGCAGTCAATCGTGGAGGTACGAGCAGTACTTC. Residues: CASSQSWRYEQYF. V gene TRBV23-1 combines with J gene TRBJ2-7; perhaps TRBD2 as D (5 bases). TRBV23-1 is annotated as an ORF whose role is uncertain. Trimming took off 0 bases at V and 4 bases at J, with 7 bases between the two ends. This CDR3 has 13 amino acids.

This clonotype has only one observation. The rearrangement links TRBV30 to TRBJ2-5; maybe TRBD1 (6 bases). Germline V gives CDR1 GTSNPN, CDR2 SVGIG (reference sequence). This CDR3 spans 12 amino acids. Trimming pared 3 bases from V and 5 bases from J, leaving 10 bases between. The CDR3 region is CAWSEQGETQYF. CDR3 coding DNA: TGTGCCTGGAGCGAGCAGGGGGAGACCCAGTACTTC.